This T cell receptor (beta chain) was retrieved from a study of tumor-infiltrating lymphocytes in primary liver carcinoma. Study details: There were tumors of stage T1-T3 N0M0, each 4.2 to 10 cm across. Whole-study findings and limits: Each sample was bulk and unsorted; consequently, CD4+ and CD8+ repertoires were not compared.

CDR1 and CDR2 from the germline V gene are KGHSH and LQKENI. The CDR3 contains 15 residues. J lost 2 bases, V lost 1 base, and 3 bases had no gene match. A primer in the constant region served to generate TCR beta cDNA from around 500 ng of total RNA. Slightly modified ARM-PCR with three nested multiplex PCR rounds yielded TCR beta libraries. Amplification in the first two PCR rounds was performed using TRBV1-TRBV30 forward primers and a C-beta reverse primer for approximately 10 cycles each. From the multiplex PCR reads, TCRdb called clonotypes with MiXCR, one entry per CDR3 protein. The sample consists of roughly 330,000 distinct CDR3 sequences, about two thirds of them appearing once. Germline DNA was extracted alongside blood RNA, which was obtained from unsorted whole blood. Remarks on this clonotype: What it binds is not known.

The source material was peripheral blood. The rearrangement links TRBV18 to TRBJ2-7; 9 positions match TRBD2. This clonotype originated in a man in his forties or fifties with primary liver carcinoma and hepatitis B virus infection. The CDR3 loop is CASSPQRTSAYEQYF. The CDR3 coding sequence is TGTGCCAGCTCACCACAAAGGACTAGCGCCTACGAGCAGTACTTC.